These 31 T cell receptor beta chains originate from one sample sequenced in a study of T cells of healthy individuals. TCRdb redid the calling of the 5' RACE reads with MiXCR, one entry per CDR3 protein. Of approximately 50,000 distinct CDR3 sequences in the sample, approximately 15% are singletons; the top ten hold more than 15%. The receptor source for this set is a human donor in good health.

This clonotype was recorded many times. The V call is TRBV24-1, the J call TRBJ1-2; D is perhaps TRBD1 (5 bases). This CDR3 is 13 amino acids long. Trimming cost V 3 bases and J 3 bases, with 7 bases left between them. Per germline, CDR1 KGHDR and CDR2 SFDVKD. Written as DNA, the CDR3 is TGTGCCACCAGTGATGAGGGGTACTATGGCTACACCTTC. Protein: CATSDEGYYGYTF.

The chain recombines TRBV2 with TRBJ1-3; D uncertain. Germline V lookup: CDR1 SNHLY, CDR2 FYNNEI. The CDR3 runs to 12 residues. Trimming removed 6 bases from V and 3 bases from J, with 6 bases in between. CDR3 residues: CASREGGNTIYF. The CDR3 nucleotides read TGTGCCAGCAGGGAGGGTGGAAACACCATATATTTT. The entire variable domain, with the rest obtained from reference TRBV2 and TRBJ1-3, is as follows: EPEVTQTPSHQVTQMGQEVILRCVPISNHLYFYWYRQILGQKVEFLVSFYNNEISEKSEIFDDQFSVERPDGSNFTLKIRSTKLEDSAMYFCASREGGNTIYFGEGSWLTVV.

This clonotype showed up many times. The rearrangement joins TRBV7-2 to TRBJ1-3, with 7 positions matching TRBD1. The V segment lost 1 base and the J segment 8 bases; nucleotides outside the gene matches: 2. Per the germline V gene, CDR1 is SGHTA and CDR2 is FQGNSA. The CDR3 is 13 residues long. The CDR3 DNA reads TGTGCCAGCAGCTTAGGCCAGGGGGACACCATATATTTT. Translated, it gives CASSLGQGDTIYF.

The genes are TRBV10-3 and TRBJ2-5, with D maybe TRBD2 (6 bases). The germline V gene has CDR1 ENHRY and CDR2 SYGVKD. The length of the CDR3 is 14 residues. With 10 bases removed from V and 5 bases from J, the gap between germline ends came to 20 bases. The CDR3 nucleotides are TGTGCCACCCTGGGGACTGGGGGGATGGAGACCCAGTACTTC. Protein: CATLGTGGMETQYF.

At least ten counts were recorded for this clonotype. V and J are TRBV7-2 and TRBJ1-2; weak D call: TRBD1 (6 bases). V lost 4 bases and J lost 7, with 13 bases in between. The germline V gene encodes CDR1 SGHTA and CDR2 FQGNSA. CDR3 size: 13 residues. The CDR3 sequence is CASSSQGFGGYTF. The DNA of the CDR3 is TGTGCCAGCAGCTCACAGGGTTTCGGTGGCTACACCTTC.

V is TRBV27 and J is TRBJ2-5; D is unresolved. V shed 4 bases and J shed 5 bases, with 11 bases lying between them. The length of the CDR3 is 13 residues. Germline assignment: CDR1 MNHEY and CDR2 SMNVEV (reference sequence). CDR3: CASSSSKGETQYF. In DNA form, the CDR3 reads TGTGCCAGCAGTTCGTCCAAGGGCGAGACCCAGTACTTC.

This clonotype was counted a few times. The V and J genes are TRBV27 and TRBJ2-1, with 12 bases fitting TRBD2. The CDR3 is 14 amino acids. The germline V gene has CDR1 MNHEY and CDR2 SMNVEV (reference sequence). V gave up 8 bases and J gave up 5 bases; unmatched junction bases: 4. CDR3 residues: CASGGLAGHNEQFF. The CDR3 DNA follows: TGTGCCAGCGGGGGACTAGCGGGCCACAATGAGCAGTTCTTC.

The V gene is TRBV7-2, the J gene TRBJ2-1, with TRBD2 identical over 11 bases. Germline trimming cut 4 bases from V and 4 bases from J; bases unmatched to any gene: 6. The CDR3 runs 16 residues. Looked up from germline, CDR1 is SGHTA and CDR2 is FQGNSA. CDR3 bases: TGTGCCAGCAGCTATACTAGCGGGAGAGCATACAATGAGCAGTTCTTC. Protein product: CASSYTSGRAYNEQFF.

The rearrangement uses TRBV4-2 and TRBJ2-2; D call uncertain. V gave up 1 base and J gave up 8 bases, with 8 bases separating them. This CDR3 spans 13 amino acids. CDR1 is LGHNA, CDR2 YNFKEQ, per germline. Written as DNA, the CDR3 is TGTGCCAGCAGCCAAGCTCAGACAGGGGAGCTGTTTTTT. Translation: CASSQAQTGELFF.

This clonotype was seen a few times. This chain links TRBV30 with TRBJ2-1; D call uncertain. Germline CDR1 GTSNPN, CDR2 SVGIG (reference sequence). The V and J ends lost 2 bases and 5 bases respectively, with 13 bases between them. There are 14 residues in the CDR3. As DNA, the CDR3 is TGTGCCTGGAGTCGAAGTAGCAGAAACAATGAGCAGTTCTTC. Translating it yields CAWSRSSRNNEQFF. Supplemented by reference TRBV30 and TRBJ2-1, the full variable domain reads SQTIHQWPATLVQPVGSPLSLECTVEGTSNPNLYWYRQAAGRGLQLLFYSVGIGQISSEVPQNLSASRPQDRQFILSSKKLLLSDSGFYLCAWSRSSRNNEQFFGPGTRLTVL.

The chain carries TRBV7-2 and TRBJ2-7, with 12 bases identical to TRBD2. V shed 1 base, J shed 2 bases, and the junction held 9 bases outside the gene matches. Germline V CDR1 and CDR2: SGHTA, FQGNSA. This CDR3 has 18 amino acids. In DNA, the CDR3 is TGTGCCAGCAGCTTAGGACCTAGCGGGAGGGCTAACCCCTACGAGCAGTACTTC. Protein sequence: CASSLGPSGRANPYEQYF.

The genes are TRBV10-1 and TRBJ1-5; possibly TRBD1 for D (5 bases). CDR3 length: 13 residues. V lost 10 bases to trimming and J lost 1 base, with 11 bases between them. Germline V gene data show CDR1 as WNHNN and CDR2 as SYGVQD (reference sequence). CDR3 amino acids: CAIGVPSNQPQHF. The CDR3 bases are TGCGCCATAGGGGTTCCGAGCAATCAGCCCCAGCATTTT.

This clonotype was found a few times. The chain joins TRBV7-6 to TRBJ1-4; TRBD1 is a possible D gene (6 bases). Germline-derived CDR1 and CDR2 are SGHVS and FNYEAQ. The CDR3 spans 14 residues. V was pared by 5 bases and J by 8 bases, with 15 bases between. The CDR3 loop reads CASSRQQGGEKLFF. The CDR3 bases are TGTGCCAGCAGCCGACAGCAAGGGGGGGAAAAACTGTTTTTT.

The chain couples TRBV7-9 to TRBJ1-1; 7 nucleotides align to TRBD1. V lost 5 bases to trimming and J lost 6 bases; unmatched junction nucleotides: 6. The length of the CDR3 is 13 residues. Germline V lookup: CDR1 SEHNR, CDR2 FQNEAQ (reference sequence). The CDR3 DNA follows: TGTGCCAGCAGCCCAGGGGGAATTGCTGAAGCTTTCTTT. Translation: CASSPGGIAEAFF.

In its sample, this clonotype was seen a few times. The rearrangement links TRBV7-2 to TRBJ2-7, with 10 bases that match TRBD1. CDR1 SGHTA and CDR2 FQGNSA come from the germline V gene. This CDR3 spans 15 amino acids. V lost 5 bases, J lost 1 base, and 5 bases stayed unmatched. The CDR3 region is CASSMRDRGSYEQYF. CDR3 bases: TGTGCCAGCAGCATGCGGGACAGGGGTTCCTACGAGCAGTACTTC.

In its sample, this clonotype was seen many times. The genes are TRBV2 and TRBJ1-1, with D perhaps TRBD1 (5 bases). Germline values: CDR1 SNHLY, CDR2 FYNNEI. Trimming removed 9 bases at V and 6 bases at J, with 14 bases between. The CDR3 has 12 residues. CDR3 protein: CASYYKGSEAFF. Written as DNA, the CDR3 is TGTGCCAGTTATTACAAGGGGTCTGAAGCTTTCTTT.

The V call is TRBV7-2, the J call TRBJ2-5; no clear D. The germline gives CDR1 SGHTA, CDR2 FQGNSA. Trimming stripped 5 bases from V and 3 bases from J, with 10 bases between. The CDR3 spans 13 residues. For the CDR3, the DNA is TGTGCCAGCAGCCCCGGAATCAAAGAGACCCAGTACTTC. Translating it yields CASSPGIKETQYF.

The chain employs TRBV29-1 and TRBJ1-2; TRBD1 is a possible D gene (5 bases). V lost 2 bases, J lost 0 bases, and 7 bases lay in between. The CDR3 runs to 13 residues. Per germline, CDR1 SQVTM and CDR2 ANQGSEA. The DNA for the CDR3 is TGCAGCGTTGAATGGGGCTCTAACTATGGCTACACCTTC. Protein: CSVEWGSNYGYTF.

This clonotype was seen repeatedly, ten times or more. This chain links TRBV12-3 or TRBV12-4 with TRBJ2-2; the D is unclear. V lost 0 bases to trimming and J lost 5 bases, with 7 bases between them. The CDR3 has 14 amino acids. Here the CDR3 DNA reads TGTGCCAGCAGTTTAGCGTGGGGTACCGGGGAGCTGTTTTTT. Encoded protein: CASSLAWGTGELFF.

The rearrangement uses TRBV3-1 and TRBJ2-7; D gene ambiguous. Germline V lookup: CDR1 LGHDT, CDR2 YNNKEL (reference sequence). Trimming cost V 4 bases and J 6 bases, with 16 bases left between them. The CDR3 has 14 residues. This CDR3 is CASSPRSTDSEQYF. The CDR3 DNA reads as TGTGCCAGCAGCCCCCGATCGACGGATAGCGAGCAGTACTTC.

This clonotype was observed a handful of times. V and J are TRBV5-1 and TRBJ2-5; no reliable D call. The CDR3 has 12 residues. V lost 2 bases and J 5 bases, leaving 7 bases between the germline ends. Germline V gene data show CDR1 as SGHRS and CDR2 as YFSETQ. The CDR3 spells CASSFRWETQYF. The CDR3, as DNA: TGCGCCAGCAGCTTTCGATGGGAGACCCAGTACTTC.

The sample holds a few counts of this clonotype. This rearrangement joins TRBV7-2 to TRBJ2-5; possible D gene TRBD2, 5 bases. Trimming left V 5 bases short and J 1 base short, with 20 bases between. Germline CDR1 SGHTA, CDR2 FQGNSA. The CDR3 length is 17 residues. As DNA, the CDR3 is TGTGCCAGCAGCCCGCAAATCAGACTCAGCGGCCAAGAGACCCAGTACTTC. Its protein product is CASSPQIRLSGQETQYF.

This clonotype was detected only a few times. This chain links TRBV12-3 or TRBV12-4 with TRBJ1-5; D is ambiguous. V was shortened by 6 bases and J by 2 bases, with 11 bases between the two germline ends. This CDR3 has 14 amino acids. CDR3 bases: TGTGCCAGCAGGTCCGACGGACGCAATCAGCCCCAGCATTTT. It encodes CASRSDGRNQPQHF.

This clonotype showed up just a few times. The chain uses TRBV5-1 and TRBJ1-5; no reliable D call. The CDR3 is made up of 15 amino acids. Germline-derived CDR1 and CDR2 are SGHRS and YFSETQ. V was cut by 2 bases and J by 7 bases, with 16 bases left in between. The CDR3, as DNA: TGCGCCAGCAGCTTCGCGGGAAGGGAAGAGCAGCCCCAGCATTTT. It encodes CASSFAGREEQPQHF.

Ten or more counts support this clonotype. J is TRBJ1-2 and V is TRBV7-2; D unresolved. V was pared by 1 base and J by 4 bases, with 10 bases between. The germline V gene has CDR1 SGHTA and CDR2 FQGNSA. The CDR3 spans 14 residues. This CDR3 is CASSLDGNTYGYTF. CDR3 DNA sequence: TGTGCCAGCAGCTTAGATGGGAACACCTATGGCTACACCTTC. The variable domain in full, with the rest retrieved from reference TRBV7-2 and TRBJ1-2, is GAGVSQSPSNKVTEKGKDVELRCDPISGHTALYWYRQSLGQGLEFLIYFQGNSAPDKSGLPSDRFSAERTGGSVSTLTIQRTQQEDSAVYLCASSLDGNTYGYTFGSGTRLTVV.

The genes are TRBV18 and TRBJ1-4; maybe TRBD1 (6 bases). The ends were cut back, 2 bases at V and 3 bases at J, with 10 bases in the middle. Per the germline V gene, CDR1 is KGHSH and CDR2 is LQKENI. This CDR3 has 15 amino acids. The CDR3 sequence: CASSPAAGANEKLFF. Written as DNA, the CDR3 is TGTGCCAGCTCACCAGCGGCAGGGGCTAATGAAAAACTGTTTTTT.

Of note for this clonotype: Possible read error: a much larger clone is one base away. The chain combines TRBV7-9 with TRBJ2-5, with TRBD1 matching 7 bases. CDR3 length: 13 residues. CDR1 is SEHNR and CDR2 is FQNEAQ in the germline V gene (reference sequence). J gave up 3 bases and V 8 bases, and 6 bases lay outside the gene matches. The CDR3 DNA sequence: TGTGCCAGCGGCCGGGACAGAAAAGAGACCCAGTACTTC. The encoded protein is CASGRDRKETQYF.

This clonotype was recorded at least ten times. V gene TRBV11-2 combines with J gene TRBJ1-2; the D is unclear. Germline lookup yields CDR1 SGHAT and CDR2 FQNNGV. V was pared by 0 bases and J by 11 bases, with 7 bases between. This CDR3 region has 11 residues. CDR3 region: CASSLDTRYTF. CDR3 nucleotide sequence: TGTGCCAGCAGCTTAGATACACGATACACCTTC.

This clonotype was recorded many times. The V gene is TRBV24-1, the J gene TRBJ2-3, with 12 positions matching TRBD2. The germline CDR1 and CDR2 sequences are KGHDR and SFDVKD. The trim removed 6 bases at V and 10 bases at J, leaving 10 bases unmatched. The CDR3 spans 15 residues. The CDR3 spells CATSPTSGRRLAQYF. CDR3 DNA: TGTGCCACCAGTCCAACTAGCGGGAGGAGGTTGGCGCAGTATTTT.

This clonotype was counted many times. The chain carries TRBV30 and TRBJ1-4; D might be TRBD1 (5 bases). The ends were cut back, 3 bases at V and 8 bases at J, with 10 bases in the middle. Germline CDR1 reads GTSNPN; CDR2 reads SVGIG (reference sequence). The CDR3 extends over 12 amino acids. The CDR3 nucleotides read TGTGCCTGGAGGGGGCAGAAAGAAAAACTGTTTTTT. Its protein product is CAWRGQKEKLFF.

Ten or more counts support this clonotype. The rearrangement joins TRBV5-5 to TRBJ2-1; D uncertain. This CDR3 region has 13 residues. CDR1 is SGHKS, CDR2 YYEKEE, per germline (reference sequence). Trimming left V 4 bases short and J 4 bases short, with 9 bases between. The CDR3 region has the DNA TGTGCCAGCAGCCCGCGTGCGTACAATGAGCAGTTCTTC. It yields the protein CASSPRAYNEQFF.